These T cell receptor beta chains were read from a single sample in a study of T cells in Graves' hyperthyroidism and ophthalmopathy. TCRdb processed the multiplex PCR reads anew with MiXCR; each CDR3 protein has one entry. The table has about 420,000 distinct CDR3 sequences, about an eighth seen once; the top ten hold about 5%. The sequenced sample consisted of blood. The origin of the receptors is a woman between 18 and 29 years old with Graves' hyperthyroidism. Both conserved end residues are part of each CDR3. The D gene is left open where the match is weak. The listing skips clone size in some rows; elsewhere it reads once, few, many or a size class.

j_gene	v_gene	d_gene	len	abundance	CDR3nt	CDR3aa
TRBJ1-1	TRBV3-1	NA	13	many	TGTGCCAGCAGCCAATCCCACCCCGCGGAAGCTTTCTTT	CASSQSHPAEAFF
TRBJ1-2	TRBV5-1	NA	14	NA	TGTGCCAGCAGCCCCGCGGGGGCGTACCATGGCTACACCTTC	CASSPAGAYHGYTF
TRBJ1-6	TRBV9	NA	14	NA	TGTGCCAGCAGCGTAGGGGCCGAGGGTTCACCCCTCCACTTT	CASSVGAEGSPLHF
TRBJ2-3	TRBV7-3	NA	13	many	TGTGCCAGCAGCTCCCTCCCAGAGGATACGCAGTATTTT	CASSSLPEDTQYF
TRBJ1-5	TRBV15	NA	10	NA	TGTGCCACCAGCAAAGGGGCCCAGCATTTT	CATSKGAQHF
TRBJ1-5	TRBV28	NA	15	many	TGTGCCAGCAGTTTATACCGCAGGGAGGATCAGCCCCAGCATTTT	CASSLYRREDQPQHF
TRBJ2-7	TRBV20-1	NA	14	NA	TGCAGTGCTAGTTCAGGGCTAGGGTTCTACGAGCAGTACTTC	CSASSGLGFYEQYF
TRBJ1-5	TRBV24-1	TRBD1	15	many	TGTGCCACCAGTGATTCTACAGGGGGCGGTCAGCCCCAGCATTTT	CATSDSTGGGQPQHF
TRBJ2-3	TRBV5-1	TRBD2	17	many	TGCGCCAGCAGCTTGGGGGCGGCTAGCGGGAGCACAGATACGCAGTATTTT	CASSLGAASGSTDTQYF
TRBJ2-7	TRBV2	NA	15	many	TGTGCCAGCAGTGAATCAGGCCAGGGGACCTACGAGCAGTACTTC	CASSESGQGTYEQYF
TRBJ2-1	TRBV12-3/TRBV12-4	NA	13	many	TGTGCCAGCAGGCGGGGTCTCAACGATGAGCAGTTCTTC	CASRRGLNDEQFF
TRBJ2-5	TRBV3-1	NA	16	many	TGTGCCAGCAGCCAAGGGGCTTCCTTAAGACAAGAGACCCAGTACTTC	CASSQGASLRQETQYF
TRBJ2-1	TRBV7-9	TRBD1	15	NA	TGTGCCAGCAGCCAGCCCGGGACAGGGTTCAATGAGCAGTTCTTC	CASSQPGTGFNEQFF
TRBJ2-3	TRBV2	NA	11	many	TGTGCCAGCAGTGATCAAGATACGCAGTATTTT	CASSDQDTQYF
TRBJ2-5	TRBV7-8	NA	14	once	TGTGCCAGCAGACTGGGGGCTAGGGAGGAGACCCAGTACTTC	CASRLGAREETQYF
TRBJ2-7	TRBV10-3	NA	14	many	TGTGCCATCATGACCGGGACCGGTACCTACGAGCAGTACTTC	CAIMTGTGTYEQYF
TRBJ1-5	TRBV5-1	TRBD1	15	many	TGCGCCAGCCGGACCGGGACAGGGGGCAATCAGCCCCAGCATTTT	CASRTGTGGNQPQHF
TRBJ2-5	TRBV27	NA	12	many	TGTGCCAGCAGTGGGGTCGAAGAGACCCAGTACTTC	CASSGVEETQYF
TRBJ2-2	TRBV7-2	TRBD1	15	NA	TGTGCCAGCAGCCCAGGGGGTTTATCCACCGGGGAGCTGTTTTTT	CASSPGGLSTGELFF
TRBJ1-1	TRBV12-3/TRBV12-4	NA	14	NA	TGTGCCAGCGGAGAGGCAGCCCGGAACACTGAAGCTTTCTTT	CASGEAARNTEAFF
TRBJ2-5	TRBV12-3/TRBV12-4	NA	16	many	TGTGCCAGCAGTTTCCGGACACTCCCTTTCGGGGAGACCCAGTACTTC	CASSFRTLPFGETQYF
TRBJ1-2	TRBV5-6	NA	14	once	TGTGCCAGCAGCTTGACCGGGGGCCGGGGTGGCTACACCTTC	CASSLTGGRGGYTF
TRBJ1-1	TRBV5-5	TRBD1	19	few	TGTGCCAGCAGCCCAACTACCATCCCGGGACAGAGTTCGAACACTGAAGCTTTCTTT	CASSPTTIPGQSSNTEAFF
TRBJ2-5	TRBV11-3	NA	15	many	TGTGCCAGCAGCTTAGGAGGACGGGGATCAGAGACCCAGTACTTC	CASSLGGRGSETQYF
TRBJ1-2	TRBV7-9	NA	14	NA	TGTGCCAGCAGCTTGGAGCAAGTAAACTATGGCTACACCTTC	CASSLEQVNYGYTF
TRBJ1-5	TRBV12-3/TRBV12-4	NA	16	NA	TGTGCCAGCAGTTTAGGTCAGGAGGGTGCTAATCAGCCCCAGCATTTT	CASSLGQEGANQPQHF
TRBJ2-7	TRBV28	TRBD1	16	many	TGTGCCAGCAGGCCACGACACAGGGGGCGCTTAGACGAGCAGTACTTC	CASRPRHRGRLDEQYF
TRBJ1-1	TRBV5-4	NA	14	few	TGTGCCAGCAGCCAAGGGCGCGGGGACACTGAAGCTTTCTTT	CASSQGRGDTEAFF
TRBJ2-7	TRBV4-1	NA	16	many	TGCGCCAGCAGCCACCAAGACCTCTTCATCTCCTACGAGCAGTACTTC	CASSHQDLFISYEQYF
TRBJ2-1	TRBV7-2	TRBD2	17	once	TGTGCCAGCAGCTCAAGCGGGAGGGGAGGCTCCTACAATGAGCAGTTCTTC	CASSSSGRGGSYNEQFF
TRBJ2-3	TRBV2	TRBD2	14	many	TGTGCCAGCCGCTTTGGGAGGGGCACAGATACGCAGTATTTT	CASRFGRGTDTQYF
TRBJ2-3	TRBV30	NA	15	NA	TGTGCCTGGAGTTTTGGCTCTACAGGCACAGATACGCAGTATTTT	CAWSFGSTGTDTQYF